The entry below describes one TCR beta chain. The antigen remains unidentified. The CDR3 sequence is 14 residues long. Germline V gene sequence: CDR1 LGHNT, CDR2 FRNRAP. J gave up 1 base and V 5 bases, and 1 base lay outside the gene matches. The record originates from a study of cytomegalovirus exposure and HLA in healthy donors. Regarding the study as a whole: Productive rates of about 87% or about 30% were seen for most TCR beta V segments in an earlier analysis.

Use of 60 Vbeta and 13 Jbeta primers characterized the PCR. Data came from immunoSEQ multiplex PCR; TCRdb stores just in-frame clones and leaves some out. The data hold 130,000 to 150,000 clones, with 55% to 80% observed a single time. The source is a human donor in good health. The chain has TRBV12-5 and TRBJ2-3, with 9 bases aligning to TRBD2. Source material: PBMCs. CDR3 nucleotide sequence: TGTGCTAGTGGTCCTAGCGGGGGCACAGATACGCAGTATTTT. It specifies CASGPSGGTDTQYF.